This TCR beta chain was identified during a study of CD8 T cells in Susac syndrome. Across the whole study: At the time their blood was drawn, patients with Susac syndrome were either therapy-naive, on corticosteroids (with some of them also receiving intravenous immunoglobulin), or on intravenous immunoglobulin alone.

The patients with Susac syndrome satisfied recently defined diagnostic criteria for either definite or probable disease. 0.5 to 1 ug RNA was reverse transcribed with random hexamers. Across 54 Vbeta and 13 Jbeta, TCR beta CDR3 was amplified with immunoSEQ multiplex PCR. Via MiXCR, TCRdb re-called the immunoSEQ multiplex PCR reads, giving one row per CDR3 protein. The sample records about 83,000 distinct CDR3 sequences, around 96% being singletons. This CDR3 is 16 amino acids long. The germline V gene encodes CDR1 DFQATT and CDR2 SNEGSKA (reference sequence). Trimming pared 6 bases from V and 0 bases from J, leaving 15 bases between.

This chain connects TRBV20-1 to TRBJ2-6; either TRBD1 or TRBD2 may fit D (5 bases each). Input material: CD8+ T cells from PBMCs. This clonotype was obtained from a human donor with Susac syndrome. For the CDR3, the DNA is TGCAGTGCATGGGGGACCGCGAGCTCTGGGGCCAACGTCCTGACTTTC. This encodes CSAWGTASSGANVLTF.